This TCR beta chain stems from a study of shared clonotypes between healthy human individuals. CD8 cells classed as naive were CD45RO-negative and positively selected for CCR7, excluding terminally differentiated effector memory CD45RA+ cells. TCRdb keeps only in-frame clones here, not all; method: immunoSEQ multiplex PCR. The data contain 550,000 to 600,000 clones, 95% to 98% of them singletons. The sequence came from a man in his thirties or forties in good health. Sequences were obtained from naive CD8+ T cells sorted from blood.

The CDR3 reads CSGSGSISGETQYF. In DNA form, the CDR3 reads TGCAGCGGCAGCGGGAGTATCTCCGGGGAGACCCAGTACTTC. The chain is built from TRBV29-1 and TRBJ2-5; 8 nucleotides agree with TRBD2. J gave up 5 bases and V 7 bases, and 12 bases lay outside the gene matches. CDR1 is SQVTM, CDR2 ANQGSEA, per germline. The CDR3 covers 14 residues.